The TCR beta chain under discussion was sequenced for a study of response to subunit inactivated influenza vaccine. Study-level points and caveats: It was suggested by the authors that few new T cells are recruited by each seasonal influenza vaccination.

Remarks on this clonotype: The antigen remains undetermined.

Germline lookup yields CDR1 MNHEY and CDR2 SVGAGI. The CDR3 contains 18 residues. The germline V and J ends were trimmed by 0 bases and 5 bases, with 22 bases remaining between them. TCRdb reanalysed the RT-PCR reads using MiXCR and keeps one entry per CDR3 protein. The sample lists approximately 480,000 distinct CDR3 sequences; approximately 9.9% were seen once. This material consisted of PBMCs from blood, taken 35 to 45 days after vaccination. The chain joins TRBV6-5 to TRBJ2-5; D unresolved. The TCR originated in a man aged 50 to 59 who received an inactivated influenza vaccine. CDR3 DNA sequence: TGTGCCAGCAGTTACTCTCCCCCAGGTTTGTCGGTGTGGGAGACCCAGTACTTC. Translated, it gives CASSYSPPGLSVWETQYF.